Shown below are 21 T cell receptor beta chains from a single sample sequenced in a study of blood T cell repertoires in COVID-19. Sequencing used immunoSEQ multiplex PCR; TCRdb keeps in-frame clones, though not all of them. This table holds a few hundred thousand clones, approximately 87% found once. Sequences were obtained from peripheral blood. The origin of the receptors is a man aged 55 to 70 with acute or convalescent COVID-19.

The chain employs TRBV6-5 and TRBJ1-3, with D perhaps matching TRBD1 (5 bases). Germline V lookup: CDR1 MNHEY, CDR2 SVGAGI. V gave up 2 bases and J gave up 0 bases, with 8 bases separating them. The CDR3 spans 15 residues. CDR3 sequence reads: CASSYRGGSGNTIYF. The CDR3 bases are TGTGCCAGCAGTTACAGGGGCGGCTCTGGAAACACCATATATTTT.

V usage is TRBV5-1 and J usage is TRBJ2-5, with 7 bases identical to TRBD1. CDR3 length equals 13 residues. V shed 7 bases and J 3 bases; nucleotides not matched to a gene: 6. Per the germline V gene, CDR1 is SGHRS and CDR2 is YFSETQ. CDR3: CASSGGPEETQYF. Here the CDR3 DNA reads TGCGCCAGCTCAGGGGGACCCGAAGAGACCCAGTACTTC.

The genes are TRBV6-5 and TRBJ1-2; no clear D. V was clipped by 4 bases and J by 8 bases, with 14 bases between them. Germline CDR1 and CDR2: MNHEY and SVGAGI. The CDR3 loop spans 13 amino acids. CDR3 DNA: TGTGCCAGCAGTTTGTCGCGGGCGTTAGGCTACACCTTC. Translation: CASSLSRALGYTF.

The J gene is TRBJ1-1, the V gene TRBV2, with D possibly being TRBD1 (6 bases). The germline gives CDR1 SNHLY, CDR2 FYNNEI. The ends were cut back, 6 bases at V and 6 bases at J, with 17 bases in the middle. The CDR3 is 14 amino acids. CDR3 protein: CASRATGSWAEAFF. The CDR3 DNA reads as TGTGCCAGCAGGGCCACAGGGAGTTGGGCTGAAGCTTTCTTT.

The J gene is TRBJ2-2, the V gene TRBV29-1; D uncertain. This CDR3 region has 15 residues. CDR1 SQVTM and CDR2 ANQGSEA come from the germline V gene. V lost 4 bases to trimming and J lost 0 bases, with 12 bases between them. CDR3 nucleotides: TGCAGCGTTGGGAGTTTCCATACGAACACCGGGGAGCTGTTTTTT. Amino acids: CSVGSFHTNTGELFF.

This chain links TRBV29-1 with TRBJ1-1; D may be TRBD1 (5 bases). This CDR3 is 13 amino acids long. CDR1 SQVTM and CDR2 ANQGSEA come from the germline V gene. Trimming took off 7 bases at V and 4 bases at J, with 16 bases between the two ends. The CDR3 coding sequence is TGCAGCGCCGGGACGGGGAGGGGCACTGAAGCTTTCTTT. Its protein is CSAGTGRGTEAFF.

The chain uses TRBV28 and TRBJ2-7; 9 bases map to TRBD1. In germline, CDR1 is MDHEN, CDR2 SYDVKM. J gave up 4 bases and V 4 bases, and 5 bases lay outside the gene matches. This CDR3 spans 14 amino acids. The CDR3 DNA reads TGTGCCAGCAGTTCGTCGGGACAGGGATACGAGCAGTACTTC. Translated, it gives CASSSSGQGYEQYF. Looking up the rest from reference TRBV28 and TRBJ2-7 gives the full variable domain: DVKVTQSSRYLVKRTGEKVFLECVQDMDHENMFWYRQDPGLGLRLIYFSYDVKMKEKGDIPEGYSVSREKKERFSLILESASTNQTSMYLCASSSSGQGYEQYFGPGTRLTVT.

The chain links TRBV28 to TRBJ1-2; D is ambiguous. This CDR3 comprises 14 residues. V shed 8 bases and J shed 2 bases, with 15 bases lying between them. In germline, CDR1 is MDHEN, CDR2 SYDVKM. The CDR3 DNA reads as TGTGCCAGCGCCTTGGAGCGGGTGAACTATGGCTACACCTTC. Protein: CASALERVNYGYTF.

V and J are TRBV6-4 and TRBJ2-3; the match to TRBD2 covers 9 bases. CDR3 length equals 14 residues. V trimming: 2 bases; J trimming: 6 bases; junction bases outside the gene matches: 3. In germline, CDR1 is MRHNA, CDR2 SNTAGT. The DNA for the CDR3 is TGTGCCAGCAGTGACCTAGCGGGAACGGATACGCAGTATTTT. It codes for CASSDLAGTDTQYF.

V gene TRBV7-9 combines with J gene TRBJ2-7; 8 bases match TRBD1. The germline gives CDR1 SEHNR, CDR2 FQNEAQ (reference sequence). This CDR3 region has 15 residues. The V gene end was trimmed by 3 bases and the J gene end by 6 bases; junction bases not matched to a gene: 10. The CDR3 sequence is CASSLTGVASAEQYF. Here the CDR3 DNA reads TGTGCCAGCAGCTTGACAGGGGTGGCTTCCGCCGAGCAGTACTTC.

The rearrangement uses TRBV27 and TRBJ2-6, with D hard to call. The CDR3 extends over 15 amino acids. The ends were cut back, 6 bases at V and 0 bases at J, with 9 bases in the middle. Per the germline V gene, CDR1 is MNHEY and CDR2 is SMNVEV (reference sequence). The DNA of the CDR3 is TGTGCCAGCAGGCAGGCCGGCTCTGGGGCCAACGTCCTGACTTTC. It encodes CASRQAGSGANVLTF.

The chain is built from TRBV28 and TRBJ2-7, with a possible D match to TRBD2 (6 bases). Per the germline V gene, CDR1 is MDHEN and CDR2 is SYDVKM. This CDR3 has 12 amino acids. CDR3: CASGGFSYEQYF. The CDR3 nucleotides read TGTGCATCAGGAGGGTTTTCCTACGAGCAGTACTTC.

CDR3 in amino acids: CASSLDGTAVYEQYF. The DNA for the CDR3 is TGCGCCAGCAGCTTGGATGGGACAGCCGTCTACGAGCAGTACTTC. The V call is TRBV5-1, the J call TRBJ2-7, with TRBD1 matching 7 bases. Unmatched junction bases numbered 6, after V lost 0 bases and J lost 3 bases. There are 15 residues in the CDR3. Germline V lookup: CDR1 SGHRS, CDR2 YFSETQ.

The rearrangement joins TRBV5-3 to TRBJ1-5; weak D call: TRBD1 (6 bases). TRBV5-3 is annotated as an ORF whose role is uncertain. V was cut by 6 bases and J by 6 bases, with 19 bases left in between. The CDR3 consists of 15 residues. In DNA form, the CDR3 reads TGTGCCAGAATGGTTGCGACAGGCCCTAGTCAGCCCCAGCATTTT. It codes for CARMVATGPSQPQHF.

The table lists this clone with a count of one. This rearrangement joins TRBV5-4 to TRBJ1-1, with no clear D. CDR3 size: 13 residues. The germline V and J ends were trimmed by 4 bases and 7 bases, with 14 bases remaining between them. Germline CDR1 and CDR2: SGHNT and YYREEE (reference sequence). CDR3 residues: CASSGLIGSEAFF. The CDR3 DNA reads as TGTGCCAGCAGCGGGTTGATAGGGAGTGAAGCTTTCTTT.

This chain's CDR3 is CASTRGTSGRQETQYF. The DNA of the CDR3 is TGTGCCAGCACCCGAGGGACTAGCGGGAGACAAGAGACCCAGTACTTC. The chain recombines TRBV11-3 with TRBJ2-5; 14 bases align to TRBD2. The CDR3 is made up of 16 amino acids. After removal of 7 bases from V and 2 bases from J, the junction contained 6 bases not matched to a gene. Germline V gene sequence: CDR1 SGHNT, CDR2 YENEEA. The full variable domain, rest sourced from reference TRBV11-3 and TRBJ2-5, is EAGVVQSPRYKIIEKKQPVAFWCNPISGHNTLYWYLQNLGQGPELLIRYENEEAVDDSQLPKDRFSAERLKGVDSTLKIQPAELGDSAVYLCASTRGTSGRQETQYFGPGTRLLVL.

Of note for this clone: Other DNA sequences of this sample code for an identical CDR3. The chain has TRBV28 and TRBJ1-5; D unclear. Germline V gene sequence: CDR1 MDHEN, CDR2 SYDVKM. The CDR3 is made up of 13 amino acids. Deletions cut 3 bases from V and 7 bases from J, with 10 bases between. The DNA for the CDR3 is TGTGCCAGCAGTTTGCAGGCTGGCCAGCCCCAGCATTTT. Protein sequence: CASSLQAGQPQHF.

The chain employs TRBV11-3 and TRBJ2-7; 9 positions match TRBD2. This CDR3 has 15 residues. The germline gives CDR1 SGHNT, CDR2 YENEEA. The V segment lost 0 bases and the J segment 1 base; nucleotides outside the gene matches: 1. The CDR3 region is CASSLETSGSYEQYF. The CDR3 nucleotides read TGTGCCAGCAGCTTAGAGACTAGCGGTTCCTACGAGCAGTACTTC.

This sequence joins TRBV29-1 and TRBJ2-1; D is perhaps TRBD2 (6 bases). Germline V gene lookup returns CDR1 SQVTM and CDR2 ANQGSEA. The CDR3 has 18 amino acids. V was shortened by 3 bases and J by 7 bases, with 28 bases between the two germline ends. The CDR3: CSVDWSNTGSGAGNEQFF. CDR3 DNA: TGCAGCGTTGATTGGTCAAATACTGGCTCCGGGGCGGGGAATGAGCAGTTCTTC.

This chain joins TRBV14 and TRBJ2-6; 8 bases are shared with TRBD1. From germline, CDR1 is SGHDN and CDR2 FVKESK. The CDR3 consists of 17 residues. V shed 0 bases and J 2 bases; nucleotides not matched to a gene: 3. CDR3 protein: CASSQETGGTGANVLTF. DNA for the CDR3: TGTGCCAGCAGCCAAGAAACAGGGGGAACTGGGGCCAACGTCCTGACTTTC.

The chain couples TRBV7-2 to TRBJ2-7; maybe TRBD1 (5 bases). The germline CDR1 and CDR2 sequences are SGHTA and FQGNSA. V gave up 4 bases and J gave up 1 base, with 11 bases separating them. This CDR3 has 14 residues. CDR3 amino acids: CASSSRVVSYEQYF. In DNA form, the CDR3 reads TGTGCCAGCAGCTCCAGGGTCGTTTCCTACGAGCAGTACTTC.